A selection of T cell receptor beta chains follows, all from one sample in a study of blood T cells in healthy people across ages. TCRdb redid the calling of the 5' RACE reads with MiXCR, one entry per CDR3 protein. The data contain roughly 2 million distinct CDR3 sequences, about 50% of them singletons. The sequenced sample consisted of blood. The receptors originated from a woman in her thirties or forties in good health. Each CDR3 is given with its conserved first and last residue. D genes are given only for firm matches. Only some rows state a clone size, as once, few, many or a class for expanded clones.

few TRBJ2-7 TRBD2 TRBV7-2 TGTGCCAGCAGCTTAACCCGGGGGGGCTTATTAACCTACGAGCAGTACTTC CASSLTRGGLLTYEQYF
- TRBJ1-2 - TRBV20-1 TGCAGTGCTAGGGCCGTGGGGCAGAGCTATGGCTACACCTTC CSARAVGQSYGYTF
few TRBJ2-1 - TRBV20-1 TGCAGTGCTAGTCCTGGATACTTAAGGGATGAGCAGTTCTTC CSASPGYLRDEQFF
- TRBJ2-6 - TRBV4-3 TGCGCCAGCAGCCAAGACAGGGTGGGCTCTGGGGCCAACGTCCTGACTTTC CASSQDRVGSGANVLTF
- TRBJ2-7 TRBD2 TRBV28 TGTGCCAGCAGTCCTTTCGGACTAGCGGGGAGGAACGAGCAGTACTTC CASSPFGLAGRNEQYF
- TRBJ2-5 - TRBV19 TGTGCCAGTAGTACCGACCCGGGGTTAGAGCGGACCCAGTACTTC CASSTDPGLERTQYF
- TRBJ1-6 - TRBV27 TGTGCCAGCAGTTTAGACCGAACCCCCTATTCACCCCTCCACTTT CASSLDRTPYSPLHF
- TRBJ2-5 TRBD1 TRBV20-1 TGCAGTGCCAGAAGACAGGGGGCGAGGGAGACCCAGTACTTC CSARRQGARETQYF
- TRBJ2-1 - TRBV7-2 TGTGCCAGCAGGTTCCCGGGGAGACTCTTAGAGACCCAGTTCTTC CASRFPGRLLETQFF
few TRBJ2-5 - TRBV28 TGTGCCAGCAGTTTAATGCGGGGGCCGCAAGAGACCCAGTACTTC CASSLMRGPQETQYF
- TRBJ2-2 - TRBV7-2 TGTGCCAGCAGTACCTCTCCGGGGACCGGGGAGCTGTTTTTT CASSTSPGTGELFF
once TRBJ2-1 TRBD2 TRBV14 TGTGCCAGCAGCCAACCCTCGACTAGCGGGCACTACAATGAGCAGTTCTTC CASSQPSTSGHYNEQFF
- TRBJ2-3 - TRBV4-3 TGCGCCAGCAGCCAAAATAGGGGGAACAGAGCAGATACGCAGTATTTT CASSQNRGNRADTQYF
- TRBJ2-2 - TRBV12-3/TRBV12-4 TGTGCCAGCAGGCTCCAATCCTACACCGGGGAGCTGTTTTTT CASRLQSYTGELFF
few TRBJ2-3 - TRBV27 TGTGCCAGCGGGGTATCCAGGGGATCCACAGATACGCAGTATTTT CASGVSRGSTDTQYF
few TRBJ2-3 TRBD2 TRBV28 TGTGCCAGCAGTTTATACGCGGGGGGGCGTCGAGATACGCAGTATTTT CASSLYAGGRRDTQYF
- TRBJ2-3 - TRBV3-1 TGTGCCAGCAGCCAAGATCCCCAGGGCCGCTTCACAGATACGCAGTATTTT CASSQDPQGRFTDTQYF
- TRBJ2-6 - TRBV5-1 TGCGCCAGCAGCTTGGTTTTACAGGGCGCCGTATCTGGGGCCAACGTCCTGACTTTC CASSLVLQGAVSGANVLTF
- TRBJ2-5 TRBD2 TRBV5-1 TGCGCCAGCAGCCCGACTAGCGGGGTTCAAGTGGGAGAGCAGTACTTC CASSPTSGVQVGEQYF
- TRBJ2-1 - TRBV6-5 TGTGCCAGCAGTTCCACTCGGGGATTTTACAATGAGCAGTTCTTC CASSSTRGFYNEQFF
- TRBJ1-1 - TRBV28 TGTGCCAGCAGTTTTGTTTTTTTGACGGGGACTAAAGCTTTCTTT CASSFVFLTGTKAFF
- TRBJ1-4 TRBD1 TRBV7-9 TGTGCCAGCAGCCTGGGGACAGGGGGAATTCTAAGTGTTACTGAAAAACTGTTTTTT CASSLGTGGILSVTEKLFF
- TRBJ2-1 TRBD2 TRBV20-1 TGCAGTGCTACCCGTAGGACTAGCGGGGACAATGAGCAGTTCTTC CSATRRTSGDNEQFF
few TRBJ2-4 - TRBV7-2 TGTGCCAGCAGCTTAGTGGGTGCAGAGGGGAGCATTCAGTACTTC CASSLVGAEGSIQYF
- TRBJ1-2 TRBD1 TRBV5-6 TGTGCCAGCAGCTTGCTCCCCGGGACAGGCGGCTACACCTTC CASSLLPGTGGYTF
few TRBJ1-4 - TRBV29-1 TGCAGCGTTGAGTCTGGGATCAGTGAAAAACTGTTTTTT CSVESGISEKLFF
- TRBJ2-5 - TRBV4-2 TGTGCCAGCAGCCCCCCGGGTTGGGAGACCCAGTACTTC CASSPPGWETQYF
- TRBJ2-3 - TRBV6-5 TGTGCCTGCACCAATCTTTACGGGGGGCAGCCAGATACGCAGTATTTT CACTNLYGGQPDTQYF
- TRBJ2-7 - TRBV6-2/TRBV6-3 TGTGCCAGCAGTTACCTTCGGACAGAGATTTACGAGCAGTACTTC CASSYLRTEIYEQYF
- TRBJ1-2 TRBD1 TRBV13 TGTGCCAGCAGCTTAACGACCATTATTCAACAGGGCAGGGGGACGTATGGCTACACCTTC CASSLTTIIQQGRGTYGYTF